The present TCR beta chain was sequenced within a study of blood T cell repertoires in COVID-19. The overall study: PBMCs, B-cell-depleted T cells, or T cells were the source of the cDNA or gDNA that made up the material.

The CDR3 is made up of 12 amino acids. The V and J ends lost 6 bases and 6 bases respectively, with 12 bases between them. Germline V CDR1 and CDR2: KGHSH, LQKENI. The method was immunoSEQ multiplex PCR; TCRdb's version includes in-frame clones alone and lacks a portion of them. This sample has roughly 380,000 clones, with roughly nine tenths found just once. Sample: peripheral blood. This chain links TRBV18 with TRBJ2-7; D might be TRBD2 (5 bases). The origin of this receptor is a woman in her sixties with COVID-19, enrolled during active disease. The CDR3 here is CASSLSGFEQYF. For the CDR3, the DNA is TGTGCCAGCTCCCTCTCGGGGTTCGAGCAGTACTTC.